The 28 T cell receptor beta chains below were found in one sample sequenced in a study of blood T cell repertoires in COVID-19. The protocol was immunoSEQ multiplex PCR, while the TCRdb copy is restricted to in-frame clones and leaves out a portion. The table has 150,000 to 200,000 clones, 70% to 90% seen once; the top ten hold almost 1%. Sequenced input: peripheral blood. These receptors were obtained from a man aged 18-30 years with acute or convalescent COVID-19.

The chain joins TRBV6-5 to TRBJ1-6; D unresolved. CDR1 MNHEY and CDR2 SVGAGI come from the germline V gene. This CDR3 contains 14 residues. Trimming removed 6 bases at V and 14 bases at J, with 20 bases between. As DNA, the CDR3 is TGTGCCAGCAGGTTTGGACGGGATTTGATGGCCCTCCACTTT. It codes for CASRFGRDLMALHF.

The V call is TRBV11-2, the J call TRBJ1-6; no clear D gene. The CDR3 consists of 16 residues. The germline gives CDR1 SGHAT, CDR2 FQNNGV. The V end was cut by 1 base, the J end by 3 bases, with 10 bases between. Written as DNA, the CDR3 is TGTGCCAGCAGCTTAGTTCCAGGCCTCTATAATTCACCCCTCCACTTT. This translates into CASSLVPGLYNSPLHF.

The CDR3 DNA sequence: TGTGCCAGCAGCCGTAGTATCACTAGCGGGGGGGTAGGGTCAACCCAGTACTTC. It encodes CASSRSITSGGVGSTQYF. The V call is TRBV4-2, the J call TRBJ2-5, with TRBD2 matching over 13 bases. Germline trimming cut 4 bases from V and 8 bases from J; bases unmatched to any gene: 16. Germline CDR1 is LGHNA and CDR2 is YNFKEQ. This CDR3 has 18 amino acids.

This sequence joins TRBV5-1 and TRBJ1-1, with no clear D. V lost 2 bases, J lost 3 bases, and 11 bases lay in between. Germline CDR1 is SGHRS and CDR2 is YFSETQ. The CDR3 is 14 amino acids. This CDR3 is CASSFHSLDTEAFF. CDR3 nucleotide sequence: TGCGCCAGCAGCTTTCACAGCCTCGACACTGAAGCTTTCTTT.

The rearrangement uses TRBV6-5 and TRBJ2-7; 14 nucleotides align to TRBD2. Per the germline V gene, CDR1 is MNHEY and CDR2 is SVGAGI. Trimming cost V 0 bases and J 2 bases; bases outside gene matches: 0. CDR3 length equals 16 residues. CDR3 loop: CASSYSTSGGAYEQYF. The CDR3, as DNA: TGTGCCAGCAGTTACTCGACTAGCGGGGGGGCCTACGAGCAGTACTTC.

This clone was picked up one time. V and J are TRBV30 and TRBJ1-6; D perhaps matches TRBD1 (5 bases). This CDR3 has 15 amino acids. Trimming cost V 4 bases and J 8 bases, with 18 bases left between them. CDR1 is GTSNPN, CDR2 SVGIG, per germline (reference sequence). The DNA of the CDR3 is TGTGCCTGGAACCTCAGGGAGGGCTTTTATTCACCCCTCCACTTT. Amino acids: CAWNLREGFYSPLHF.

This chain links TRBV30 with TRBJ2-2; 7 positions agree with TRBD2. The germline CDR1 and CDR2 sequences are GTSNPN and SVGIG (reference sequence). Trimming took 8 bases from V and 6 from J; bases not matched to a gene: 6. The CDR3 covers 12 residues. The CDR3 sequence is CAKRLAAGELFF. DNA for the CDR3: TGTGCCAAAAGGCTAGCGGCCGGGGAGCTGTTTTTT.

This sequence joins TRBV3-1 (or the pseudogene TRBV3-2) and TRBJ1-1, with a weak D call TRBD1 (5 bases). Germline-derived CDR1 and CDR2 are LGHDT and YNNKEL (reference sequence). The V gene lost 4 bases and the J gene lost 1 base, with 13 bases spanning the gap. CDR3 size: 15 residues. The CDR3 region is CASSPGTYPNTEAFF. DNA for the CDR3: TGTGCCAGCAGCCCAGGGACTTACCCGAACACTGAAGCTTTCTTT.

The V and J genes are TRBV4-2 and TRBJ2-3; D is uncertain. CDR3 length: 15 residues. The V gene's germline CDR1 is LGHNA and CDR2 YNFKEQ. V was pared by 4 bases and J by 0 bases, with 11 bases between. Written as DNA, the CDR3 is TGTGCCAGCAGCCCGACACTCTCTAGCACAGATACGCAGTATTTT. Translating it yields CASSPTLSSTDTQYF.

The V call is TRBV7-3, the J call TRBJ2-7; 13 bases match TRBD2. Losses at the gene ends were 4 bases for V and 4 bases for J; bases not matched to a gene: 7. Germline loops: CDR1 SGHTA, CDR2 FQGTGA. The CDR3 is 16 amino acids. CDR3: CASSSRLAGGRYEQYV. The CDR3 DNA is TGTGCCAGCAGCTCTAGACTAGCGGGGGGCCGATACGAGCAGTACGTC.

The chain is built from TRBV7-9 and TRBJ2-7; D remains ambiguous. Trimming shortened V by 1 base and J by 2 bases, and 3 bases separated the two germline ends. This CDR3 is built from 12 residues. Germline V gives CDR1 SEHNR, CDR2 FQNEAQ (reference sequence). CDR3 loop: CASSLVTYEQYF. The CDR3, as DNA: TGTGCCAGCAGCTTAGTCACCTACGAGCAGTACTTC.

V gene TRBV12-3 or TRBV12-4 combines with J gene TRBJ2-5; D gene uncertain. This CDR3 has 13 amino acids. Trimming removed 6 bases from V and 1 base from J, with 9 bases in between. Written as DNA, the CDR3 is TGTGCCAGCAGCCGACAATCCCAAGAGACCCAGTACTTC. This codes for CASSRQSQETQYF.

The V gene is TRBV7-8, the J gene TRBJ1-3; D remains unclear. The CDR3 consists of 15 residues. The V gene lost 2 bases and the J gene lost 5 bases, with 13 bases spanning the gap. CDR1 is SGHVS, CDR2 FQNEAQ, per germline. CDR3 in amino acids: CASSLSRNPRNTIYF. The DNA for the CDR3 is TGTGCCAGCAGCTTATCCAGGAACCCAAGAAACACCATATATTTT.

This clone was seen a few times. V gene TRBV14 combines with J gene TRBJ2-5; D might be TRBD1 (6 bases). The CDR3 sequence is 14 residues long. With 3 bases removed from V and 1 base from J, the gap between germline ends came to 9 bases. Per germline, CDR1 SGHDN and CDR2 FVKESK. The CDR3 DNA sequence: TGTGCCAGCAGCCACAGCAGGGGCCAAGAGACCCAGTACTTC. Protein sequence: CASSHSRGQETQYF.

The V and J genes are TRBV18 and TRBJ1-4; TRBD1 matches at 9 bases. The CDR3 totals 16 residues. Losses at the gene ends were 2 bases for V and 8 bases for J; bases not matched to a gene: 9. From germline, CDR1 is KGHSH and CDR2 LQKENI. CDR3 sequence reads: CASSPITGGSGEKLFF. The CDR3 bases are TGTGCCAGCTCACCAATTACAGGGGGCAGTGGCGAAAAACTGTTTTTT.

The gene calls are TRBV13 and TRBJ2-5; 9 bases are a match to TRBD1. From germline, CDR1 is PRHDT and CDR2 FYEKMQ (reference sequence). Trimming cost V 2 bases and J 4 bases; bases outside gene matches: 14. This CDR3 is 18 amino acids long. This chain's CDR3 is CASSLLRAGQGVRETQYF. The CDR3 DNA reads TGTGCCAGCAGCTTACTTCGGGCGGGACAGGGCGTCCGAGAGACCCAGTACTTC.

The V gene is TRBV6-5, the J gene TRBJ1-1, with 7 bases fitting TRBD1. CDR3 length: 12 residues. With V trimmed by 6 bases and J by 4 bases, 2 bases remained unmatched. CDR1 MNHEY and CDR2 SVGAGI come from the germline V gene. CDR3 DNA: TGTGCCAGCAGACACAGGGGCACTGAAGCTTTCTTT. It translates to CASRHRGTEAFF.

CDR3 DNA: TGTGCCTGGAGCCCCGGGACAGGGACCTATGGCTACACCTTC. Its translation: CAWSPGTGTYGYTF. The rearrangement uses TRBV30 and TRBJ1-2; TRBD1 matches 9 bases. CDR1 is GTSNPN, CDR2 SVGIG, per germline (reference sequence). Trimming removed 3 bases from V and 4 bases from J; junction bases left unmatched: 6. The CDR3 runs 14 residues. Filled out from reference TRBV30 and TRBJ1-2, the complete variable domain reads SQTIHQWPATLVQPVGSPLSLECTVEGTSNPNLYWYRQAAGRGLQLLFYSVGIGQISSEVPQNLSASRPQDRQFILSSKKLLLSDSGFYLCAWSPGTGTYGYTFGSGTRLTVV.

This chain joins TRBV9 and TRBJ1-6; 8 nucleotides agree with TRBD1. V dropped 2 bases and J dropped 7; count of bases not matched to a gene: 2. The germline CDR1 and CDR2 sequences are SGDLS and YYNGEE. The CDR3 extends over 14 amino acids. This chain's CDR3 is CASSVRQGNSPLHF. CDR3 nucleotide sequence: TGTGCCAGCAGCGTCCGACAGGGGAATTCACCCCTCCACTTT.

This clone was detected only once. The V gene is TRBV4-1, the J gene TRBJ2-3; 10 bases match TRBD2. This CDR3 spans 19 amino acids. V dropped 4 bases and J dropped 3; count of bases not matched to a gene: 16. Germline V CDR1 and CDR2: MGHRA, YSYEKL. The CDR3 loop is CASSRQSAAGGPRTDTQYF. The CDR3, as DNA: TGCGCCAGCAGCCGACAGTCAGCAGCGGGGGGGCCAAGGACAGATACGCAGTATTTT.

In this sample, this clone turned up a few times. The gene calls are TRBV5-1 and TRBJ2-2, with 8 bases that match TRBD2. Germline V gene data show CDR1 as SGHRS and CDR2 as YFSETQ. Trimming took 4 bases from V and 0 from J; bases not matched to a gene: 2. The CDR3 extends over 15 amino acids. CDR3 bases: TGCGCCAGCAGCCTAGCGGGCCCGAACACCGGGGAGCTGTTTTTT. Amino acid sequence: CASSLAGPNTGELFF.

The chain recombines TRBV18 with TRBJ2-3; D might be TRBD1 (5 bases). CDR3 length: 15 residues. Per the germline V gene, CDR1 is KGHSH and CDR2 is LQKENI. V lost 0 bases and J lost 5, with 12 bases in between. The CDR3 reads CASSPPMTELDTQYF. DNA for the CDR3: TGTGCCAGCTCACCACCGATGACAGAGTTAGATACGCAGTATTTT.

This sequence joins TRBV5-5 and TRBJ2-3, with a tentative D call TRBD1 (6 bases). V shed 0 bases and J shed 3 bases, with 14 bases lying between them. The CDR3 runs 16 residues. From germline, CDR1 is SGHKS and CDR2 YYEKEE (reference sequence). The CDR3 protein is CASSLAGRQGTDTQYF. The CDR3 nucleotides are TGTGCCAGCAGCTTGGCTGGTCGGCAGGGGACAGATACGCAGTATTTT.

The gene calls are TRBV2 and TRBJ2-3, with TRBD2 as a possible D gene (5 bases). V dropped 4 bases and J dropped 3 bases, with 8 bases sitting between them. Germline assignment: CDR1 SNHLY and CDR2 FYNNEI. The CDR3 is made up of 13 amino acids. The CDR3 spells CASSALATDTQYF. Written as DNA, the CDR3 is TGTGCCAGCAGTGCCCTAGCAACAGATACGCAGTATTTT.

This chain links TRBV7-6 with TRBJ2-7; D unclear. Between the trimmed V and J ends, which lost 4 bases and 6 bases, there was a span of 10 bases. Germline CDR1 reads SGHVS; CDR2 reads FNYEAQ. There are 12 residues in the CDR3. The DNA for the CDR3 is TGTGCCAGCAGCTACACGGGTGGCGAGCAGTACTTC. It encodes CASSYTGGEQYF.

This clone was counted a few times. The chain carries TRBV2 and TRBJ1-1, with D perhaps TRBD1 (5 bases). Germline V lookup: CDR1 SNHLY, CDR2 FYNNEI. With 4 bases removed from V and 7 bases from J, the gap between germline ends came to 16 bases. The CDR3 extends over 14 amino acids. Written as DNA, the CDR3 is TGTGCCAGCAGTGCTGAAGGGGCTAATGGTGAAGCTTTCTTT. Its protein product is CASSAEGANGEAFF. Full variable domain (outside the CDR3, taken from reference TRBV2 and TRBJ1-1): EPEVTQTPSHQVTQMGQEVILRCVPISNHLYFYWYRQILGQKVEFLVSFYNNEISEKSEIFDDQFSVERPDGSNFTLKIRSTKLEDSAMYFCASSAEGANGEAFFGQGTRLTVV.

The CDR3 region is CATSVQGENTGELFF. CDR3 sequence (DNA): TGTGCCACCAGCGTCCAGGGGGAAAACACCGGGGAGCTGTTTTTT. The rearrangement joins TRBV15 to TRBJ2-2, with 7 bases that match TRBD1. Looked up from germline, CDR1 is LNHNV and CDR2 is YYDKDF (reference sequence). V was pared by 5 bases and J by 2 bases, with 5 bases of the junction left unmatched. The CDR3 has 15 amino acids.

This clone was found a few times. The CDR3 DNA reads TGCGCCAGCAGCTTGATTCCGGGTCCTAGTTACGAGCAGTACTTC. Its translation: CASSLIPGPSYEQYF. This chain links TRBV5-1 with TRBJ2-7; D not resolved. The CDR3 is made up of 15 amino acids. The germline V gene has CDR1 SGHRS and CDR2 YFSETQ. With 1 base removed from V and 4 bases from J, the gap between germline ends came to 15 bases. Full variable domain (missing parts from reference TRBV5-1 and TRBJ2-7): KAGVTQTPRYLIKTRGQQVTLSCSPISGHRSVSWYQQTPGQGLQFLFEYFSETQRNKGNFPGRFSGRQFSNSRSEMNVSTLELGDSALYLCASSLIPGPSYEQYFGPGTRLTVT.